Each of the 21 T cell receptor beta chains below was sequenced from the same sample in a study of T cell responses to AZD1222 COVID-19 vaccine. Sequencing used immunoSEQ multiplex PCR; TCRdb keeps in-frame clones, though not all of them. The table shows under 200,000 clones, with around 94% occurring only once. The sample here was peripheral blood, taken on day 0 of AZD1222 vaccination. These receptors all stem from an adult in good health.

The chain is built from TRBV18 and TRBJ1-1; 7 bases align to TRBD1. The CDR3 runs to 15 residues. Trimming at V came to 3 bases and at J to 1 base, leaving 5 bases not matched to a gene. The germline V gene has CDR1 KGHSH and CDR2 LQKENI. CDR3 residues: CASSPGTDRNTEAFF. The CDR3 nucleotides read TGTGCCAGCTCACCCGGGACAGATAGGAACACTGAAGCTTTCTTT.

CDR3 region: CASSFGSSVGGYTF. For the CDR3, the DNA is TGTGCCAGCAGTTTTGGCAGCTCAGTGGGTGGCTACACCTTC. The V and J genes are TRBV27 and TRBJ1-2; no definite D call. Germline V lookup: CDR1 MNHEY, CDR2 SMNVEV (reference sequence). V lost 3 bases and J 7 bases, leaving 15 bases between the germline ends. This CDR3 region has 14 residues.

This sequence joins TRBV5-1 and TRBJ2-3, with 9 bases lining up with TRBD2. J gave up 2 bases and V 4 bases, and 11 bases lay outside the gene matches. CDR1 SGHRS and CDR2 YFSETQ come from the germline V gene. The CDR3 consists of 17 residues. This CDR3 is CASSARLAVKTTDTQYF. CDR3 DNA: TGCGCCAGCAGCGCCCGACTAGCGGTCAAAACCACAGATACGCAGTATTTT.

The chain couples TRBV4-1 to TRBJ1-1, with 7 bases aligning to TRBD1. CDR3 length equals 15 residues. Losses at the gene ends were 4 bases for V and 4 bases for J; bases not matched to a gene: 9. The germline V gene has CDR1 MGHRA and CDR2 YSYEKL. The CDR3 loop is CASSRLTGTATEAFF. The CDR3 DNA reads as TGCGCCAGCAGCCGCTTGACCGGGACAGCCACTGAAGCTTTCTTT.

V gene TRBV29-1 combines with J gene TRBJ2-7; D is ambiguous. The CDR3 runs to 12 residues. V lost 5 bases to trimming and J lost 2 bases, with 10 bases between them. Germline CDR1 reads SQVTM; CDR2 reads ANQGSEA. CDR3 loop: CSVNTQTYEQYF. CDR3 sequence (DNA): TGCAGCGTTAATACACAGACCTACGAGCAGTACTTC.

The genes are TRBV11-2 and TRBJ1-6, with D tentatively TRBD1 (6 bases). There are 16 residues in the CDR3. The ends were cut back, 4 bases at V and 9 bases at J, with 19 bases in the middle. Germline CDR1 SGHAT, CDR2 FQNNGV. CDR3 loop: CASSSGAGMVSSPLHF. CDR3 sequence (DNA): TGTGCCAGCAGCTCGGGGGCAGGGATGGTATCTTCACCCCTCCACTTT.

This chain joins TRBV2 and TRBJ2-7; D might be TRBD2 (5 bases). With 7 bases removed from V and 6 bases from J, the gap between germline ends came to 19 bases. CDR3 length: 14 amino acids. Germline CDR1 SNHLY, CDR2 FYNNEI. The CDR3 DNA sequence: TGTGCCAGCATCCCGACGGGGTACGGTTTCGAGCAGTACTTC. Amino acids: CASIPTGYGFEQYF.

V gene TRBV27 combines with J gene TRBJ2-7; no clear D. The CDR3 loop spans 16 amino acids. Between the trimmed V and J ends, which lost 0 bases and 2 bases, there was a span of 14 bases. Germline V CDR1 and CDR2: MNHEY, SMNVEV (reference sequence). CDR3 loop: CASSLSLAARTYEQYF. The CDR3 nucleotides are TGTGCCAGCAGTTTATCGTTGGCAGCCCGAACCTACGAGCAGTACTTC.

The chain has TRBV30 and TRBJ1-2; a possible D gene is TRBD1 (6 bases). Germline-derived CDR1 and CDR2 are GTSNPN and SVGIG (reference sequence). V lost 4 bases and J lost 4, with 7 bases in between. The CDR3 contains 11 residues. CDR3 region: CAWMDSYGYTF. In DNA, the CDR3 is TGTGCCTGGATGGACAGCTATGGCTACACCTTC.

This clone was seen once. The CDR3 sequence: CASSPGQDLNYGYTF. The CDR3, as DNA: TGTGCCAGCTCACCGGGACAGGATCTTAACTATGGCTACACCTTC. The chain couples TRBV18 to TRBJ1-2, with 8 bases lining up with TRBD1. Germline CDR1 and CDR2: KGHSH and LQKENI. The CDR3 has 15 amino acids. J was trimmed by 1 base and V by 3 bases; bases with no gene match: 4.

V gene TRBV2 combines with J gene TRBJ2-3; 10 bases align to TRBD2. The CDR3 contains 14 residues. Trimming took 8 bases from V and 3 from J; bases not matched to a gene: 5. Germline V gives CDR1 SNHLY, CDR2 FYNNEI. CDR3 sequence: CASSSGRGTDTQYF. The CDR3, as DNA: TGTGCCAGCTCTAGCGGGAGAGGTACAGATACGCAGTATTTT.

This chain uses TRBV6-5 with TRBJ2-2; D may be TRBD2 (5 bases). The CDR3 is made up of 15 amino acids. V lost 5 bases, J lost 3 bases, and 13 bases lay in between. In germline, CDR1 is MNHEY, CDR2 SVGAGI. CDR3 nucleotide sequence: TGTGCCAGCAGTATAGAGAAGGGAGACACCGGGGAGCTGTTTTTT. Translating gives CASSIEKGDTGELFF.

CDR3 in DNA: TGCGCCAGCAGCTTTAGCGGGACTAGCGGGAACAATGAGCAGTTCTTC. As protein: CASSFSGTSGNNEQFF. J is TRBJ2-1 and V is TRBV5-1, with 13 nucleotides matching TRBD2. This CDR3 comprises 16 residues. V gave up 2 bases and J gave up 5 bases; unmatched junction bases: 4. CDR1 is SGHRS, CDR2 YFSETQ, per germline.

The chain couples TRBV28 to TRBJ1-2; the D is unclear. Trimming stripped 3 bases from V and 3 bases from J, with 11 bases between. The germline V gene encodes CDR1 MDHEN and CDR2 SYDVKM. The length of the CDR3 is 14 residues. CDR3 bases: TGTGCCAGCAGTTTGCGAGACGGTCACTATGGCTACACCTTC. The encoded protein is CASSLRDGHYGYTF.

This clone was detected a few times. The CDR3 protein is CASGEPKSSTDTQYF. Here the CDR3 DNA reads TGTGCCAGCGGGGAGCCGAAATCTAGCACAGATACGCAGTATTTT. The V and J genes are TRBV28 and TRBJ2-3; D is possibly TRBD2 (5 bases). V lost 8 bases, J lost 0 bases, and 15 bases lay in between. The CDR3 extends over 15 amino acids. CDR1 MDHEN and CDR2 SYDVKM come from the germline V gene.

The J gene is TRBJ2-1, the V gene TRBV15; D might be TRBD2 (6 bases). The CDR3 is 24 residues long. The V gene lost 3 bases and the J gene lost 0 bases, with 36 bases spanning the gap. CDR1 LNHNV and CDR2 YYDKDF come from the germline V gene (reference sequence). This CDR3 reads CATSSDGEELADIRLVPSYNEQFF. CDR3 sequence (DNA): TGTGCCACCAGCAGCGACGGGGAGGAACTAGCCGACATCCGACTGGTTCCCTCCTACAATGAGCAGTTCTTC.

V gene TRBV7-9 combines with J gene TRBJ2-5; D gene ambiguous. Per germline, CDR1 SEHNR and CDR2 FQNEAQ (reference sequence). Trimming pared 2 bases from V and 4 bases from J, leaving 8 bases between. The CDR3 has 13 amino acids. The CDR3 protein is CASSLQPRETQYF. The DNA for the CDR3 is TGTGCCAGCAGCTTACAGCCCCGAGAGACCCAGTACTTC.

The rearrangement links TRBV5-4 to TRBJ2-7; 10 bases align to TRBD2. Per germline, CDR1 SGHNT and CDR2 YYREEE (reference sequence). Losses at the gene ends were 2 bases for V and 0 bases for J; bases not matched to a gene: 5. The CDR3 extends over 16 amino acids. CDR3 sequence: CASSFLLAGSSYEQYF. CDR3 bases: TGTGCCAGCAGCTTCCTACTAGCGGGGAGCTCCTACGAGCAGTACTTC.

The chain recombines TRBV19 with TRBJ2-7; D assignment may be TRBD1 or TRBD2 (5 bases each). CDR3 length: 14 residues. The ends were cut back, 6 bases at V and 3 bases at J, with 15 bases in the middle. CDR1 LNHDA and CDR2 SQIVND come from the germline V gene (reference sequence). CDR3 DNA: TGTGCCAGTAGGCTCCGGGGCCAGGACTACGAGCAGTACTTC. This translates into CASRLRGQDYEQYF.

The J gene is TRBJ1-1, the V gene TRBV5-1, with D possibly being TRBD1 (6 bases). The V end was cut by 2 bases, the J end by 3 bases, with 11 bases between. Per the germline V gene, CDR1 is SGHRS and CDR2 is YFSETQ. The CDR3 length is 14 residues. This chain's CDR3 is CASSFAGAYTEAFF. The CDR3 DNA reads as TGCGCCAGCAGCTTCGCGGGGGCCTACACTGAAGCTTTCTTT.

The V and J genes are TRBV27 and TRBJ2-3; weak D call: TRBD2 (5 bases). CDR3 length: 12 residues. The germline V and J ends were trimmed by 1 base and 10 bases, with 9 bases remaining between them. Germline V gene data show CDR1 as MNHEY and CDR2 as SMNVEV (reference sequence). The CDR3 DNA follows: TGTGCCAGCAGTTTATATTTGGGAGCGCAGTATTTT. Translated: CASSLYLGAQYF.